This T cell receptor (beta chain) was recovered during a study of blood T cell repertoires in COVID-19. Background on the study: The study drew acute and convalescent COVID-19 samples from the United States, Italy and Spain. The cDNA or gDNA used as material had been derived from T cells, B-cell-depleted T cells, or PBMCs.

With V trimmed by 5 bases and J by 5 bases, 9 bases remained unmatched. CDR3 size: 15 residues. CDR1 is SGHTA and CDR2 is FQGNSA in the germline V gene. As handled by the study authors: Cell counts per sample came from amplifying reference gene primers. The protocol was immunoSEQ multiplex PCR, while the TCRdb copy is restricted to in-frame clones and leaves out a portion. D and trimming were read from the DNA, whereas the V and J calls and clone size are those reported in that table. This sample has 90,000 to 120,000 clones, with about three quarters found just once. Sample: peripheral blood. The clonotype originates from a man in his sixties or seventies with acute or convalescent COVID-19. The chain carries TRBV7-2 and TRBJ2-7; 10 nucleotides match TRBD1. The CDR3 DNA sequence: TGTGCCAGCAGCGCACCGGGACAGGGGAGAAACGAGCAGTACTTC. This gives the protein CASSAPGQGRNEQYF.